This T cell receptor (beta chain) was identified during a study of OX40 agonist ivuxolimab in advanced cancers. As for the study in general: Patients with prior anti-PD-1, anti-PD-L1 or anti-CTLA-4 therapy were eligible; roughly 41% had some. Points from the study as a whole: Mean expanded clone counts were higher in CD8+ than CD4+ T cells.

As regards this clone: Its antigen is not identified.

Only in-frame clones appear in the TCRdb table, and some are missing; sequencing was by immunoSEQ multiplex PCR. The table shows approximately 81,000 clones, with more than 85% occurring only once. V lost 4 bases and J 7 bases, leaving 11 bases between the germline ends. Germline CDR1 SGHAT, CDR2 FQNNGV. CDR3 length equals 13 residues. Sequenced material: CD4+ or CD8+ T cells sorted from blood, taken in a trial of the OX40 agonist ivuxolimab. The chain combines TRBV11-2 with TRBJ1-3; D uncertain. This clonotype originated in an adult with an advanced solid tumor such as melanoma, head and neck, liver or kidney cancer. CDR3 sequence reads: CASSSFEGNTIYF. The CDR3 DNA follows: TGTGCCAGCAGCTCTTTCGAGGGTAACACCATATATTTT.